Presented here are 31 T cell receptor beta chains from one specimen sequenced in a study of OX40 agonist ivuxolimab in advanced cancers. TCRdb's table, derived via immunoSEQ multiplex PCR, lists solely in-frame clones and lacks some. This table has approximately 75,000 clones, 70% to 90% appearing once. Sequencing was performed on CD4+ or CD8+ T cells sorted from blood, taken in a trial of the OX40 agonist ivuxolimab. These receptors were taken from an adult with an advanced solid tumor such as melanoma, head and neck, liver or kidney cancer.

The chain recombines TRBV27 with TRBJ2-1, with a weak D call TRBD1 (6 bases). The germline V gene has CDR1 MNHEY and CDR2 SMNVEV (reference sequence). This CDR3 is built from 17 residues. V was trimmed by 2 bases and J by 0 bases, leaving 14 bases between them. In DNA form, the CDR3 reads TGTGCCAGCAGTTTAAGGGGGTATCCGAGCTCCTACAATGAGCAGTTCTTC. This sequence encodes CASSLRGYPSSYNEQFF.

To note about this clone: At one of its ends the junction is not consistent with the germline gene, which may arise from a read error. The CDR3 loop reads CASTSGGALFF. The DNA for the CDR3 is TGTGCCAGCACTAGTGGAGGGGCGCTGTTTTTT. The chain combines TRBV7-3 with TRBJ2-2; tentatively, D is TRBD2 (6 bases). In germline, CDR1 is SGHTA, CDR2 FQGTGA. This CDR3 region has 11 residues.

The genes are TRBV7-9 and TRBJ1-1; TRBD1 matches 9 bases. CDR1 is SEHNR, CDR2 FQNEAQ, per germline (reference sequence). The CDR3 length is 15 residues. V was clipped by 3 bases and J by 3 bases; unmatched bases: 5. In DNA form, the CDR3 reads TGTGCCAGCAGCTTGCCGGACAGGGGAGACACTGAAGCTTTCTTT. Encoded protein: CASSLPDRGDTEAFF.

This chain uses TRBV6-6 with TRBJ1-4; 7 nucleotides line up with TRBD1. Per the germline V gene, CDR1 is MNHNY and CDR2 is SVGAGI (reference sequence). V shed 10 bases, J shed 8 bases, and the junction held 16 bases outside the gene matches. The CDR3 has 15 amino acids. CDR3 amino acids: CATIFSQGGIEKLFF. CDR3 nucleotides: TGTGCCACCATCTTCTCCCAGGGGGGGATCGAAAAACTGTTTTTT.

This sequence joins TRBV28 and TRBJ2-7; D gene uncertain. Germline CDR1 MDHEN, CDR2 SYDVKM. V lost 2 bases and J 7 bases, leaving 15 bases between the germline ends. The CDR3 runs 14 residues. Here the CDR3 reads CASSLLLFLGEQYF. CDR3 nucleotides: TGTGCCAGCAGTTTACTACTCTTCCTCGGGGAGCAGTACTTC.

The V call is TRBV19, the J call TRBJ1-1, with TRBD1 matching over 7 bases. The CDR3 is 13 amino acids. CDR1 is LNHDA and CDR2 is SQIVND in the germline V gene (reference sequence). Germline trimming cut 4 bases from V and 5 bases from J; bases unmatched to any gene: 4. The CDR3 sequence is CASSTTGETEAFF. The CDR3 DNA reads as TGTGCCAGTAGTACAACAGGGGAGACTGAAGCTTTCTTT.

V gene TRBV4-1 combines with J gene TRBJ2-3; 12 bases agree with TRBD2. The germline V gene encodes CDR1 MGHRA and CDR2 YSYEKL. The V and J ends lost 3 bases and 2 bases, in that order; junction bases with no gene match: 3. This CDR3 has 16 amino acids. CDR3 sequence: CASSHRLAGDTDTQYF. The CDR3 nucleotides are TGCGCCAGCAGCCACCGACTAGCGGGGGACACAGATACGCAGTATTTT.

This clone occurred once. The V gene is TRBV4-2, the J gene TRBJ1-5; possible D gene TRBD1, 5 bases. The CDR3 is 13 amino acids. The V gene's germline CDR1 is LGHNA and CDR2 YNFKEQ. The V end lost 3 bases, the J end lost 2 bases, and 5 bases lay between the germline ends. CDR3 residues: CASSQGGNQPQHF. The CDR3 nucleotides are TGTGCCAGCAGCCAGGGGGGCAATCAGCCCCAGCATTTT.

This clone appeared a few times. The chain combines TRBV7-6 with TRBJ2-5; TRBD1 matches at 9 bases. CDR1 is SGHVS and CDR2 is FNYEAQ in the germline V gene. The junction had 6 bases not matched to a gene; V was cut back by 3 bases and J by 4 bases. The CDR3 spans 15 residues. The CDR3 sequence: CASSFRQGVLETQYF. The CDR3 DNA follows: TGTGCCAGCAGCTTTCGACAGGGGGTTTTAGAGACCCAGTACTTC.

V gene TRBV10-3 combines with J gene TRBJ2-6, with D possibly called TRBD1 or TRBD2 (5 bases each). Germline CDR1 is ENHRY and CDR2 is SYGVKD. Trimming pared 9 bases from V and 0 bases from J, leaving 24 bases between. The CDR3 consists of 19 residues. The CDR3 nucleotides read TGTGCCATTGGCCCAGGAACCCCGGGACGGAGCTCTGGGGCCAACGTCCTGACTTTC. Residues: CAIGPGTPGRSSGANVLTF.

The rearrangement uses TRBV29-1 and TRBJ1-2; weak D call: TRBD1 (5 bases). CDR1 is SQVTM and CDR2 is ANQGSEA in the germline V gene. V lost 2 bases and J 4 bases, leaving 17 bases between the germline ends. The CDR3 sequence is 15 residues long. The CDR3 nucleotides are TGCAGCGTTGAACGGGACCCCTTGTGGGTCTATGGCTACACCTTC. The encoded protein is CSVERDPLWVYGYTF.

The sample holds one count of this clone. This rearrangement joins TRBV13 to TRBJ1-3; D is ambiguous. Germline lookup yields CDR1 PRHDT and CDR2 FYEKMQ (reference sequence). The ends were cut back, 4 bases at V and 0 bases at J, with 10 bases in the middle. CDR3 length: 15 amino acids. CDR3 region: CASSSGEYSGNTIYF. The DNA of the CDR3 is TGTGCCAGCAGCTCTGGAGAGTACTCTGGAAACACCATATATTTT. Supplemented by reference TRBV13 and TRBJ1-3, the full variable domain reads AAGVIQSPRHLIKEKRETATLKCYPIPRHDTVYWYQQGPGQDPQFLISFYEKMQSDKGSIPDRFSAQQFSDYHSELNMSSLELGDSALYFCASSSGEYSGNTIYFGEGSWLTVV.

This clone was seen more than once but under ten times. The gene calls are TRBV6-6 and TRBJ1-1, with D possibly matching TRBD1 (5 bases). Germline CDR1 is MNHNY and CDR2 is SVGAGI (reference sequence). V dropped 2 bases and J dropped 1 base, with 11 bases sitting between them. There are 15 residues in the CDR3. CDR3 region: CASSYPRGRNTEAFF. The CDR3 nucleotides read TGTGCCAGCAGTTACCCTCGGGGGAGGAACACTGAAGCTTTCTTT.

V usage is TRBV6-5 and J usage is TRBJ1-3, with D maybe TRBD1 (5 bases). The V and J ends lost 1 base and 8 bases respectively, with 15 bases between them. This CDR3 region has 15 residues. The germline V gene has CDR1 MNHEY and CDR2 SVGAGI. CDR3 DNA: TGTGCCAGCAGTTACTGGGGGGGAGAGCGAGACACCATATATTTT. This codes for CASSYWGGERDTIYF.

The chain links TRBV11-1 to TRBJ2-2; D remains ambiguous. The CDR3 extends over 13 amino acids. The V gene lost 3 bases and the J gene lost 2 bases, with 4 bases spanning the gap. CDR1 and CDR2 (germline): SGHAT, FQDESV (reference sequence). The chain's CDR3 is CASSFVNTGELFF. The CDR3 DNA reads TGTGCCAGCAGCTTTGTAAACACCGGGGAGCTGTTTTTT.

This chain connects TRBV6-4 to TRBJ1-1; no definite D call. The CDR3 sequence is 16 residues long. Trimming took off 6 bases at V and 4 bases at J, with 21 bases between the two ends. Germline loops: CDR1 MRHNA, CDR2 SNTAGT. The CDR3 coding sequence is TGTGCCAGCAGCGTTAGACCTGACTCCAGAGGCACTGAAGCTTTCTTT. Amino acids: CASSVRPDSRGTEAFF.

V usage is TRBV6-4 and J usage is TRBJ1-1; possible D gene TRBD1, 5 bases. Trimming stripped 8 bases from V and 1 base from J, with 17 bases between. Germline loops: CDR1 MRHNA, CDR2 SNTAGT. The CDR3 length is 15 residues. In DNA form, the CDR3 reads TGTGCCAGCTCAAACTCGGGGCAGGGGAACACTGAAGCTTTCTTT. Residues: CASSNSGQGNTEAFF.

The rearrangement uses TRBV30 and TRBJ2-1; maybe TRBD2 (7 bases). The CDR3 is 16 amino acids. Germline V gene sequence: CDR1 GTSNPN, CDR2 SVGIG (reference sequence). The V end lost 4 bases, the J end lost 0 bases, and 16 bases lay between the germline ends. This chain's CDR3 is CAWIQGGGPSYNEQFF. CDR3 in DNA: TGTGCCTGGATCCAAGGGGGGGGCCCCTCCTACAATGAGCAGTTCTTC.

The chain couples TRBV30 to TRBJ1-2; possibly TRBD1 for D (6 bases). The CDR3 covers 12 residues. The V and J ends lost 4 bases and 3 bases respectively, with 9 bases between them. The germline CDR1 and CDR2 sequences are GTSNPN and SVGIG (reference sequence). CDR3 sequence reads: CAWTGVDYGYTF. The CDR3 nucleotides read TGTGCCTGGACAGGGGTTGACTATGGCTACACCTTC. Looking up the rest from reference TRBV30 and TRBJ1-2 gives the full variable domain: SQTIHQWPATLVQPVGSPLSLECTVEGTSNPNLYWYRQAAGRGLQLLFYSVGIGQISSEVPQNLSASRPQDRQFILSSKKLLLSDSGFYLCAWTGVDYGYTFGSGTRLTVV.

This clone appeared a single time. The chain couples TRBV5-1 to TRBJ2-3; D may be TRBD1 (6 bases). Trimming removed 0 bases at V and 3 bases at J, with 11 bases between. Per the germline V gene, CDR1 is SGHRS and CDR2 is YFSETQ. The CDR3 consists of 15 residues. CDR3 sequence: CASSLDTGKTDTQYF. The DNA of the CDR3 is TGCGCCAGCAGCTTGGATACAGGGAAAACAGATACGCAGTATTTT.

V and J are TRBV30 and TRBJ2-1, with TRBD2 matching 7 bases. The CDR3 extends over 13 amino acids. Germline V lookup: CDR1 GTSNPN, CDR2 SVGIG (reference sequence). V gave up 2 bases and J gave up 8 bases; unmatched junction bases: 6. The chain's CDR3 is CAWSSGGLYEQFF. CDR3 DNA: TGTGCCTGGAGTTCGGGGGGACTCTATGAGCAGTTCTTC. Full variable domain (rest looked up from reference TRBV30 and TRBJ2-1): SQTIHQWPATLVQPVGSPLSLECTVEGTSNPNLYWYRQAAGRGLQLLFYSVGIGQISSEVPQNLSASRPQDRQFILSSKKLLLSDSGFYLCAWSSGGLYEQFFGPGTRLTVL.

The chain uses TRBV7-2 and TRBJ2-5, with D possibly being TRBD2 (6 bases). This CDR3 comprises 16 residues. CDR1 SGHTA and CDR2 FQGNSA come from the germline V gene. Trimming removed 5 bases from V and 7 bases from J, with 23 bases in between. In nucleotides, the CDR3 is TGTGCCAGCAGCCTTTCGAACCGGGGGATGTCGGGGACCCAGTACTTC. It translates to CASSLSNRGMSGTQYF.

The gene calls are TRBV6-5 and TRBJ2-5; 9 nucleotides agree with TRBD1. The germline gives CDR1 MNHEY, CDR2 SVGAGI. J was trimmed by 5 bases and V by 4 bases; bases with no gene match: 2. The CDR3 runs to 13 residues. The CDR3 region has the DNA TGTGCCAGCAGTTCGACAGGGGGTGAGACCCAGTACTTC. Amino acids: CASSSTGGETQYF.

As to this clone: The same CDR3 can be traced to other DNA sequences in this sample. The V gene is TRBV7-2, the J gene TRBJ1-3; a possible D gene is TRBD1 (6 bases). The CDR3 consists of 14 residues. The germline V and J ends were trimmed by 4 bases and 1 base, with 8 bases remaining between them. Germline lookup yields CDR1 SGHTA and CDR2 FQGNSA. Here the CDR3 reads CASSSGTSGNTIYF. CDR3 DNA sequence: TGTGCCAGCAGCTCCGGGACATCTGGAAACACCATATATTTT.

This chain uses TRBV7-2 with TRBJ2-2, with 12 bases fitting TRBD2. This CDR3 is 17 amino acids long. With 4 bases clipped from V and 4 bases from J, the junction kept 7 bases outside the gene matches. The V gene's germline CDR1 is SGHTA and CDR2 FQGNSA. The CDR3 protein is CASSSPTSGGPTGELFF. The CDR3 coding sequence is TGTGCCAGCAGCTCGCCGACTAGCGGGGGCCCCACCGGGGAGCTGTTTTTT.

The chain uses TRBV5-4 and TRBJ2-3; TRBD2 matches 10 bases. V lost 2 bases, J lost 1 base, and 1 base stayed unmatched. The CDR3 is made up of 15 amino acids. Germline V CDR1 and CDR2: SGHNT, YYREEE (reference sequence). CDR3: CASSFGLAGTDTQYF. The CDR3 DNA reads as TGTGCCAGCAGCTTTGGACTAGCGGGCACAGATACGCAGTATTTT.

This clone was seen a handful of times. The CDR3 reads CATSTRFSAEQFF. The CDR3 bases are TGTGCCACCAGCACCCGTTTTTCTGCGGAGCAGTTCTTC. The chain combines TRBV15 with TRBJ2-1, with D unclear. This CDR3 region has 13 residues. The germline gives CDR1 LNHNV, CDR2 YYDKDF (reference sequence). Trimming left V 4 bases short and J 10 bases short, with 14 bases between.

This clone was counted ten times or more. The chain carries TRBV7-9 and TRBJ2-7; possible D gene TRBD2, 6 bases. The CDR3 has 15 residues. V gave up 10 bases and J gave up 3 bases, with 22 bases separating them. Germline CDR1 and CDR2: SEHNR and FQNEAQ (reference sequence). CDR3 residues: CATAQYSSGDYEQYF. Here the CDR3 DNA reads TGTGCCACCGCACAATACAGTTCGGGAGACTACGAGCAGTACTTC.

The genes are TRBV5-1 and TRBJ1-6; D ambiguous. The length of the CDR3 is 14 residues. Trimming left V 4 bases short and J 7 bases short, with 12 bases between. Germline lookup yields CDR1 SGHRS and CDR2 YFSETQ. CDR3 sequence: CASSQLGPNSPLHF. CDR3 bases: TGCGCCAGCAGCCAGTTAGGACCCAATTCACCCCTCCACTTT.

This chain connects TRBV7-2 to TRBJ1-2, with D hard to call. With 1 base removed from V and 2 bases from J, the gap between germline ends came to 2 bases. The CDR3 covers 12 residues. CDR1 and CDR2 (germline): SGHTA, FQGNSA. The CDR3 region has the DNA TGTGCCAGCAGCTTAGTCAACTATGGCTACACCTTC. Translation: CASSLVNYGYTF.

This clone was detected only once. This chain joins TRBV28 and TRBJ2-5; D gene unclear. This CDR3 has 12 amino acids. V was cut by 7 bases and J by 4 bases, with 10 bases left in between. Germline-derived CDR1 and CDR2 are MDHEN and SYDVKM. The CDR3 coding sequence is TGTGCCAGCAAGTCGTCGACAGAGACCCAGTACTTC. It yields the protein CASKSSTETQYF.